Shown below are 21 T cell receptor beta chains from a single sample sequenced in a study of blood T cell repertoires in COVID-19. TCRdb keeps only in-frame clones here, not all; method: immunoSEQ multiplex PCR. The sample yields around 310,000 clones, 90% seen once. The sequenced sample consisted of peripheral blood. These receptors were collected from a woman in her forties with COVID-19, enrolled during active disease.

The J gene is TRBJ2-7, the V gene TRBV15; 9 positions match TRBD1. Per the germline V gene, CDR1 is LNHNV and CDR2 is YYDKDF (reference sequence). After removal of 5 bases from V and 3 bases from J, the junction contained 5 bases not matched to a gene. The CDR3 contains 14 residues. The CDR3 sequence: CATSSDRGFYEQYF. The CDR3 DNA sequence: TGTGCCACCAGCTCGGACAGGGGTTTCTACGAGCAGTACTTC.

The chain couples TRBV28 to TRBJ2-5; D possibly corresponds to TRBD2 (7 bases). V was trimmed by 3 bases and J by 4 bases, leaving 12 bases between them. Germline V lookup: CDR1 MDHEN, CDR2 SYDVKM. This CDR3 spans 14 amino acids. The CDR3 DNA reads TGTGCCAGCAGTTTGGCGGGGGCTACAGAGACCCAGTACTTC. This sequence encodes CASSLAGATETQYF.

V gene TRBV7-2 combines with J gene TRBJ2-2; D is uncertain. Germline values: CDR1 SGHTA, CDR2 FQGNSA. This CDR3 contains 15 residues. V gave up 2 bases and J gave up 2 bases, with 9 bases separating them. The CDR3 reads CASSLKIDNTGELFF. The CDR3 DNA is TGTGCCAGCAGCTTAAAGATAGATAACACCGGGGAGCTGTTTTTT.

There are a few counts of this clone. The rearrangement joins TRBV27 to TRBJ1-1; D is undetermined. Germline assignment: CDR1 MNHEY and CDR2 SMNVEV (reference sequence). There are 14 residues in the CDR3. V shed 5 bases and J shed 4 bases, with 14 bases lying between them. The CDR3 sequence is CASSISTEGTEAFF. DNA of the CDR3: TGTGCCAGCAGTATTTCAACCGAGGGCACTGAAGCTTTCTTT.

The V gene is TRBV6-1, the J gene TRBJ2-3, with D possibly TRBD2 on 6 matching bases. The CDR3 is 17 amino acids. V was shortened by 4 bases and J by 3 bases, with 20 bases between the two germline ends. From germline, CDR1 is MNHNS and CDR2 SASEGT. Written as DNA, the CDR3 is TGTGCCAGCAGTGTATGGAGGCGGGGTTCGGGGACAGATACGCAGTATTTT. Its translation: CASSVWRRGSGTDTQYF.

The chain uses TRBV27 and TRBJ1-5; a weak D match, TRBD1 (5 bases). This CDR3 spans 15 amino acids. V was clipped by 5 bases and J by 2 bases, with 13 bases between them. Germline CDR1 MNHEY, CDR2 SMNVEV (reference sequence). Here the CDR3 reads CASSDSFGGNQPQHF. In DNA form, the CDR3 reads TGTGCCAGCAGTGACAGTTTCGGTGGCAATCAGCCCCAGCATTTT.

V and J are TRBV4-3 and TRBJ2-7; the D is unclear. This CDR3 comprises 13 residues. Germline V gives CDR1 LGHNA, CDR2 YSLEER. The V gene lost 4 bases and the J gene lost 1 base, with 8 bases spanning the gap. CDR3 nucleotides: TGCGCCAGCAGCCCCGCGGAGTCCTACGAGCAGTACTTC. Translation: CASSPAESYEQYF.

The V gene is TRBV7-2, the J gene TRBJ2-1; 7 bases line up with TRBD2. The CDR3 covers 15 residues. Looked up from germline, CDR1 is SGHTA and CDR2 is FQGNSA. After removal of 1 base from V and 5 bases from J, the junction contained 5 bases not matched to a gene. CDR3 loop: CASSLVRGYNNEQFF. DNA of the CDR3: TGTGCCAGCAGCTTAGTGCGGGGGTATAACAATGAGCAGTTCTTC. The complete variable domain, with remaining parts taken from reference TRBV7-2 and TRBJ2-1, reads GAGVSQSPSNKVTEKGKDVELRCDPISGHTALYWYRQSLGQGLEFLIYFQGNSAPDKSGLPSDRFSAERTGGSVSTLTIQRTQQEDSAVYLCASSLVRGYNNEQFFGPGTRLTVL.

This clone was picked up one time. The chain recombines TRBV4-3 with TRBJ2-5; 9 bases fit TRBD1. The CDR3 covers 15 residues. Germline CDR1 is LGHNA and CDR2 is YSLEER. V shed 4 bases and J 2 bases; nucleotides not matched to a gene: 5. CDR3 loop: CASSPDRGLQETQYF. DNA of the CDR3: TGCGCCAGCAGCCCGGACAGGGGTTTACAAGAGACCCAGTACTTC.

The chain recombines TRBV30 with TRBJ1-2, with D uncertain. Germline V gene lookup returns CDR1 GTSNPN and CDR2 SVGIG (reference sequence). This CDR3 is 13 amino acids long. V shed 3 bases and J shed 1 base, with 9 bases lying between them. The DNA for the CDR3 is TGTGCCTGGAGCAACGGGGATAACTATGGCTACACCTTC. Encoded protein: CAWSNGDNYGYTF.

The chain uses TRBV12-5 and TRBJ2-5, with 9 bases matching TRBD2. The CDR3 totals 18 residues. V lost 0 bases and J lost 4; bases outside the gene matches: 12. Germline assignment: CDR1 LGHNT and CDR2 FRNRAP. DNA for the CDR3: TGTGCTAGTGGTTTGGTACACGGGGGACTAGCCGTCGGAGAGACCCAGTACTTC. Amino acid sequence: CASGLVHGGLAVGETQYF.

The rearrangement uses TRBV28 and TRBJ1-5; 12 positions match TRBD1. There are 17 residues in the CDR3. Unmatched junction bases numbered 5, after V lost 4 bases and J lost 1 base. Per the germline V gene, CDR1 is MDHEN and CDR2 is SYDVKM. The CDR3 DNA is TGTGCCAGCAGTTACCGGGACAGGGGGCCAAGCAATCAGCCCCAGCATTTT. This translates into CASSYRDRGPSNQPQHF.

The J gene is TRBJ1-5, the V gene TRBV18, with TRBD1 matching 9 bases. J lost 4 bases, V lost 0 bases, and 10 bases had no gene match. Looked up from germline, CDR1 is KGHSH and CDR2 is LQKENI. The CDR3 loop spans 18 amino acids. This CDR3 is CASSPPGQGVGGNQPQHF. The CDR3 region has the DNA TGTGCCAGCTCACCACCGGGACAGGGCGTCGGGGGGAATCAGCCCCAGCATTTT.

The chain couples TRBV11-2 to TRBJ2-3, with D possibly TRBD2 on 5 matching bases. Trimming cost V 5 bases and J 4 bases, with 10 bases left between them. CDR1 SGHAT and CDR2 FQNNGV come from the germline V gene. The CDR3 contains 13 residues. Here the CDR3 DNA reads TGTGCCAGCAGCCCACGGGGATCAGATACGCAGTATTTT. Translating it yields CASSPRGSDTQYF.

The V gene is TRBV28, the J gene TRBJ2-2; D may be TRBD2 (6 bases). This CDR3 is 16 amino acids long. V was shortened by 4 bases and J by 7 bases, with 19 bases between the two germline ends. Germline V gene lookup returns CDR1 MDHEN and CDR2 SYDVKM. CDR3 in DNA: TGTGCCAGCAGTTCCCCCGTCGGGGGAGGTAACGGGGAGCTGTTTTTT. Protein sequence: CASSSPVGGGNGELFF.

The rearrangement links TRBV6-6 to TRBJ1-5, with D possibly being TRBD1 (5 bases). The CDR3 is 16 residues long. Germline CDR1 MNHNY, CDR2 SVGAGI (reference sequence). Trimming pared 5 bases from V and 1 base from J, leaving 15 bases between. In DNA, the CDR3 is TGTGCCAGCAGTAAAATGGGGCCCCAAAGCAATCAGCCCCAGCATTTT. This sequence encodes CASSKMGPQSNQPQHF.

The genes are TRBV7-9 and TRBJ1-1, with 7 nucleotides matching TRBD1. The trim removed 5 bases at V and 0 bases at J, leaving 9 bases unmatched. Looked up from germline, CDR1 is SEHNR and CDR2 is FQNEAQ (reference sequence). The CDR3 is 16 amino acids. CDR3 amino acids: CASSRWTGSMNTEAFF. The CDR3 nucleotides are TGTGCCAGCAGCCGATGGACAGGCTCAATGAACACTGAAGCTTTCTTT.

The chain links TRBV27 to TRBJ1-6; D is uncertain. This CDR3 is built from 15 residues. Trimming cost V 8 bases and J 7 bases, with 18 bases left between them. The V gene's germline CDR1 is MNHEY and CDR2 SMNVEV (reference sequence). The CDR3 DNA reads as TGTGCCAGCGGCCTTTTAGGAGGGTGGAATTCACCCCTCCACTTT. Its protein is CASGLLGGWNSPLHF.

The CDR3 loop is CASSLVVSNQPQHF. CDR3 sequence (DNA): TGTGCCAGCAGTTTAGTAGTTAGCAATCAGCCCCAGCATTTT. V and J are TRBV28 and TRBJ1-5; D gene ambiguous. CDR1 MDHEN and CDR2 SYDVKM come from the germline V gene. The V end was cut by 2 bases, the J end by 0 bases, with 5 bases between. This CDR3 contains 14 residues.

The chain links TRBV19 to TRBJ2-7, with TRBD2 matching 8 bases. Trimming at V came to 2 bases and at J to 5 bases, leaving 8 bases not matched to a gene. The CDR3 is 15 amino acids. The germline CDR1 and CDR2 sequences are LNHDA and SQIVND (reference sequence). The CDR3 here is CASSIKRGPPNEQYF. CDR3 bases: TGTGCCAGTAGTATAAAGCGGGGGCCTCCGAACGAGCAGTACTTC.

This clone has only one observation. The rearrangement joins TRBV7-2 to TRBJ2-1, with TRBD1 identical over 7 bases. Trimming cost V 4 bases and J 10 bases; bases outside gene matches: 4. The V gene's germline CDR1 is SGHTA and CDR2 FQGNSA. The CDR3 loop spans 12 amino acids. The CDR3 DNA sequence: TGTGCCAGCAGCTCCGTGACAGGGGAGCAGTTCTTC. This codes for CASSSVTGEQFF.